One and the same sample provided the 2 T cell receptor beta chains below, sequenced in a study of CD8+CD57+ T cells in acquired aplastic anemia. Genomic DNA was employed as the template in profiling TCR beta VDJ and CDR3. TCRdb reanalysed the reads using MiXCR and keeps one entry per CDR3 protein. The profile covers approximately 170,000 distinct CDR3 sequences, with around 43% appearing a single time and roughly 3.5% taken by the ten largest. Patients selected for sequencing had displayed CD8+CD57+ cell expansion by flow cytometry. Material: sorted CD4+, CD8+, or CD8+CD57+ T cells (not recorded which) from PBMCs. The receptors stem from a human donor with aplastic anemia.

Comment on this clonotype: This sequence may be a read error, since a much larger clone differs from it by one base. This sequence joins TRBV10-3 and TRBJ1-1, with D tentatively TRBD1 (6 bases). Germline V gene data show CDR1 as ENHRY and CDR2 as SYGVKD. CDR3 length equals 12 residues. Trimming took 6 bases from V and 5 from J, leaving 10 bases between them. This chain's CDR3 is CAIRQGETEAFF. CDR3 coding DNA: TGTGCCATCAGACAGGGAGAAACTGAAGCTTTCTTT.

This clonotype was counted a few times. The chain links TRBV6-2 or TRBV6-3 to TRBJ1-1; 7 bases are a match to TRBD1. The trim removed 6 bases at V and 3 bases at J, leaving 10 bases unmatched. Germline loops: CDR1 MNHEY, CDR2 SVGEGT. The CDR3 sequence is 15 residues long. The CDR3 protein is CASRSEQGSDTEAFF. CDR3 DNA: TGTGCCAGCAGATCAGAACAGGGGTCGGACACTGAAGCTTTCTTT.